Below, 30 T cell receptor beta chains from the same sample are listed, as sequenced in a study of OX40 agonist ivuxolimab in advanced cancers. Clones were sequenced by immunoSEQ multiplex PCR, and TCRdb holds only the in-frame ones, with some missing. The sample has 53,000 or so clones; over 90% are singletons. The sample here was CD4+ or CD8+ T cells sorted from blood, taken in a trial of the OX40 agonist ivuxolimab. These receptors all come from an adult with an advanced solid tumor such as melanoma, head and neck, liver or kidney cancer.

The chain uses TRBV28 and TRBJ1-2; 10 bases match TRBD1. The CDR3 is 15 residues long. The junction had 3 bases not matched to a gene; V was cut back by 3 bases and J by 2 bases. Germline CDR1 is MDHEN and CDR2 is SYDVKM. The CDR3 is CASSFPTGGNYGYTF. Here the CDR3 DNA reads TGTGCCAGCAGTTTCCCGACAGGGGGCAACTATGGCTACACCTTC.

This chain connects TRBV27 to TRBJ1-2; D is undetermined. V dropped 5 bases and J dropped 7 bases, with 14 bases sitting between them. The germline V gene encodes CDR1 MNHEY and CDR2 SMNVEV (reference sequence). The CDR3 covers 13 residues. The CDR3 reads CASSTGSLGGYTF. In DNA form, the CDR3 reads TGTGCCAGCAGTACCGGGTCCCTGGGTGGCTACACCTTC.

V and J are TRBV9 and TRBJ2-5; 12 bases map to TRBD2. The V gene end was trimmed by 0 bases and the J gene end by 5 bases; junction bases not matched to a gene: 8. This CDR3 region has 17 residues. Germline CDR1 reads SGDLS; CDR2 reads YYNGEE. For the CDR3, the DNA is TGTGCCAGCAGCGTAGAGGCTAGCGGGAGGGCCGGGGAGACCCAGTACTTC. Protein: CASSVEASGRAGETQYF.

The CDR3 spells CASSKGHEKTQYF. The DNA for the CDR3 is TGTGCCAGCAGCAAAGGACATGAAAAGACCCAGTACTTC. V is TRBV7-4 and J is TRBJ2-5, with D maybe TRBD1 (5 bases). The CDR3 totals 13 residues. Germline CDR1 reads SGHVT; CDR2 reads SQSDAQ. V dropped 5 bases and J dropped 6 bases, with 13 bases sitting between them.

The chain is built from TRBV25-1 and TRBJ2-7; the D is unclear. Germline V gene lookup returns CDR1 MGHDK and CDR2 SYGVNS. The CDR3 runs to 14 residues. V was shortened by 2 bases and J by 3 bases, with 11 bases between the two germline ends. The CDR3, as DNA: TGTGCCAGCAGTGAACTCCCCACCCACTACGAGCAGTACTTC. Encoded protein: CASSELPTHYEQYF.

The chain uses TRBV6-6 and TRBJ1-4, with 8 bases lining up with TRBD1. V trimming: 6 bases; J trimming: 3 bases; junction bases outside the gene matches: 3. The germline V gene encodes CDR1 MNHNY and CDR2 SVGAGI (reference sequence). The CDR3 is 14 residues long. CDR3: CASSLTGANEKLFF. The DNA for the CDR3 is TGTGCCAGCAGCCTGACAGGGGCTAATGAAAAACTGTTTTTT.

The chain links TRBV11-2 to TRBJ2-7; possibly TRBD1 for D (6 bases). Looked up from germline, CDR1 is SGHAT and CDR2 is FQNNGV. With 4 bases removed from V and 1 base from J, the gap between germline ends came to 17 bases. This CDR3 has 16 residues. The CDR3 DNA reads as TGTGCCAGCAGCTCCCACAAGACAGGCGTGTCCTACGAGCAGTACTTC. This encodes CASSSHKTGVSYEQYF.

V usage is TRBV9 and J usage is TRBJ1-1, with D possibly matching TRBD1 (5 bases). V was trimmed by 0 bases and J by 3 bases, leaving 18 bases between them. Germline V CDR1 and CDR2: SGDLS, YYNGEE. This CDR3 region has 17 residues. The CDR3 DNA sequence: TGTGCCAGCAGCGTAGCTCCGGTCCAGGGTTCTCACACTGAAGCTTTCTTT. Its translation is CASSVAPVQGSHTEAFF.

In this sample, this clone turned up once. This sequence joins TRBV9 and TRBJ2-1; D gene ambiguous. Germline V gene data show CDR1 as SGDLS and CDR2 as YYNGEE. V lost 3 bases, J lost 0 bases, and 16 bases lay in between. The CDR3 contains 17 residues. The CDR3 protein is CASSGQARRSSYNEQFF. The CDR3 coding sequence is TGTGCCAGCAGCGGCCAAGCCAGGCGGAGCTCCTACAATGAGCAGTTCTTC. Filled out from reference TRBV9 and TRBJ2-1, the complete variable domain reads DSGVTQTPKHLITATGQRVTLRCSPRSGDLSVYWYQQSLDQGLQFLIQYYNGEERAKGNILERFSAQQFPDLHSELNLSSLELGDSALYFCASSGQARRSSYNEQFFGPGTRLTVL.

The chain is built from TRBV7-6 and TRBJ2-1; TRBD1 matches 9 bases. Germline assignment: CDR1 SGHVS and CDR2 FNYEAQ. V was clipped by 5 bases and J by 0 bases; unmatched bases: 8. This CDR3 spans 17 amino acids. The CDR3 sequence is CASSPWDRDRSYNEQFF. The DNA for the CDR3 is TGTGCCAGCAGCCCATGGGACAGGGATCGCTCCTACAATGAGCAGTTCTTC.

In its sample, this clone was seen once. This chain connects TRBV6-5 to TRBJ2-5; 8 positions match TRBD1. CDR1 is MNHEY, CDR2 SVGAGI, per germline. V gave up 8 bases and J gave up 0 bases; unmatched junction bases: 8. The length of the CDR3 is 15 residues. The CDR3 loop reads CASVDRGPNQETQYF. As DNA, the CDR3 is TGTGCCAGCGTCGACAGGGGCCCTAACCAAGAGACCCAGTACTTC.

V and J are TRBV7-8 and TRBJ2-7, with D unclear. This CDR3 is built from 15 residues. Germline CDR1 is SGHVS and CDR2 is FQNEAQ. V dropped 1 base and J dropped 2 bases, with 12 bases sitting between them. The CDR3 sequence is CASSLVDWAAYEQYF. CDR3 bases: TGTGCCAGCAGCTTAGTTGACTGGGCGGCCTACGAGCAGTACTTC. Full variable domain (rest looked up from reference TRBV7-8 and TRBJ2-7): GAGVSQSPRYKVAKRGQDVALRCDPISGHVSLFWYQQALGQGPEFLTYFQNEAQLDKSGLPSDRFFAERPEGSVSTLKIQRTQQEDSAVYLCASSLVDWAAYEQYFGPGTRLTVT.

This clone was seen once. The chain carries TRBV9 and TRBJ2-7; 7 nucleotides line up with TRBD1. The germline V gene encodes CDR1 SGDLS and CDR2 YYNGEE. The CDR3 extends over 12 amino acids. V lost 3 bases and J lost 3; bases outside the gene matches: 0. CDR3 protein: CASSGDSYEQYF. As DNA, the CDR3 is TGTGCCAGCAGCGGGGACAGCTACGAGCAGTACTTC.

The gene calls are TRBV7-9 and TRBJ1-2; 7 bases are shared with TRBD1. Germline CDR1 and CDR2: SEHNR and FQNEAQ (reference sequence). Trimming removed 4 bases from V and 4 bases from J; junction bases left unmatched: 9. This CDR3 region has 15 residues. The CDR3 DNA follows: TGTGCCAGCAGCTCCCGGGACAGTCCTTTCTATGGCTACACCTTC. Its protein product is CASSSRDSPFYGYTF.

The chain uses TRBV7-9 and TRBJ2-1, with TRBD1 matching 8 bases. CDR1 and CDR2 (germline): SEHNR, FQNEAQ (reference sequence). This CDR3 spans 16 amino acids. After removal of 3 bases from V and 4 bases from J, the junction contained 8 bases not matched to a gene. The CDR3 loop reads CASSFTPGQAYNEQFF. CDR3 nucleotide sequence: TGTGCCAGCAGCTTTACCCCGGGACAGGCGTACAATGAGCAGTTCTTC.

This clone was detected once. V and J are TRBV7-9 and TRBJ2-3, with D perhaps TRBD1 (5 bases). V was cut by 8 bases and J by 6 bases, with 12 bases left in between. The CDR3 sequence is 12 residues long. The germline V gene encodes CDR1 SEHNR and CDR2 FQNEAQ (reference sequence). The CDR3 DNA follows: TGTGCCAGCGGGGCTTATACGGATACGCAGTATTTT. It translates to CASGAYTDTQYF.

The V gene is TRBV13, the J gene TRBJ2-7; 10 nucleotides match TRBD2. CDR1 is PRHDT and CDR2 is FYEKMQ in the germline V gene (reference sequence). V was pared by 5 bases and J by 9 bases, with 13 bases of the junction left unmatched. The CDR3 spans 15 residues. CDR3 in DNA: TGTGCCAGCAGCCCAAGCGGGAGGGCCCGAGGCGGGCAGTACTTC. Its protein product is CASSPSGRARGGQYF.

V is TRBV11-3 and J is TRBJ1-2; D remains ambiguous. The CDR3 covers 13 residues. From germline, CDR1 is SGHNT and CDR2 YENEEA. V was cut by 2 bases and J by 2 bases, with 6 bases left in between. The CDR3 reads CASSLTENYGYTF. Here the CDR3 DNA reads TGTGCCAGCAGCTTAACCGAAAACTATGGCTACACCTTC.

This rearrangement joins TRBV19 to TRBJ2-7; no reliable D call. Trimming cost V 1 base and J 3 bases, with 13 bases left between them. From germline, CDR1 is LNHDA and CDR2 SQIVND (reference sequence). The CDR3 is made up of 15 amino acids. The CDR3 nucleotides are TGTGCCAGTAGTATAGTGGTCGGACCATTCTACGAGCAGTACTTC. Translating it yields CASSIVVGPFYEQYF.

This chain connects TRBV7-2 to TRBJ2-5, with D possibly TRBD1 on 5 matching bases. The length of the CDR3 is 13 residues. The V end was cut by 5 bases, the J end by 6 bases, with 13 bases between. The germline V gene encodes CDR1 SGHTA and CDR2 FQGNSA. As DNA, the CDR3 is TGTGCCAGCAGCAAAGGACATGAAAAGACCCAGTACTTC. This codes for CASSKGHEKTQYF.

V and J are TRBV5-6 and TRBJ1-2; TRBD1 is a possible D gene (5 bases). Germline values: CDR1 SGHDT, CDR2 YYEEEE. The CDR3 contains 14 residues. V was cut by 4 bases and J by 8 bases, with 18 bases left in between. CDR3 sequence (DNA): TGTGCCAGCAGCCTCGGGACCCCGGCGGACGGCTACACCTTC. This sequence encodes CASSLGTPADGYTF.

The chain couples TRBV7-9 to TRBJ1-5; possibly TRBD1 for D (5 bases). The V end lost 5 bases, the J end lost 3 bases, and 17 bases lay between the germline ends. The CDR3 totals 16 residues. Germline V gives CDR1 SEHNR, CDR2 FQNEAQ (reference sequence). In nucleotides, the CDR3 is TGTGCCAGCAGCCTTTATCAGGGCCCCGCCAATCAGCCCCAGCATTTT. Translation gives CASSLYQGPANQPQHF.

The chain is built from TRBV28 and TRBJ1-3; TRBD1 is a possible D gene (5 bases). The V gene's germline CDR1 is MDHEN and CDR2 SYDVKM. This CDR3 spans 15 amino acids. V was pared by 4 bases and J by 3 bases, with 13 bases between. CDR3 nucleotides: TGTGCCAGCAGTTACTATCAGGGAGGTGGAAACACCATATATTTT. Protein product: CASSYYQGGGNTIYF. Using reference TRBV28 and TRBJ1-3 for the parts outside the CDR3, the full variable domain is DVKVTQSSRYLVKRTGEKVFLECVQDMDHENMFWYRQDPGLGLRLIYFSYDVKMKEKGDIPEGYSVSREKKERFSLILESASTNQTSMYLCASSYYQGGGNTIYFGEGSWLTVV.

This sequence joins TRBV11-2 and TRBJ2-1, with D perhaps matching TRBD2 (7 bases). CDR3 length: 20 amino acids. V was trimmed by 0 bases and J by 4 bases, leaving 25 bases between them. Germline loops: CDR1 SGHAT, CDR2 FQNNGV. The CDR3 sequence: CASSLDGRGYVTRRYNEQFF. In DNA form, the CDR3 reads TGTGCCAGCAGCTTAGATGGGAGGGGGTATGTTACTAGGCGTTACAATGAGCAGTTCTTC.

The chain has TRBV7-8 and TRBJ1-4; D not resolved. CDR3 size: 14 residues. Germline CDR1 SGHVS, CDR2 FQNEAQ. Trimming stripped 5 bases from V and 7 bases from J, with 14 bases between. The CDR3 here is CASSPGTQGEKLFF. CDR3 DNA: TGTGCCAGCAGCCCCGGAACCCAAGGTGAAAAACTGTTTTTT.

The chain links TRBV28 to TRBJ1-4; 7 bases are shared with TRBD1. Per the germline V gene, CDR1 is MDHEN and CDR2 is SYDVKM. Trimming took 3 bases from V and 8 from J; bases not matched to a gene: 12. This CDR3 is 16 amino acids long. This chain's CDR3 is CASSLYPTGAVEKLFF. The CDR3 bases are TGTGCCAGCAGTTTGTACCCAACAGGGGCGGTCGAAAAACTGTTTTTT.

The chain is built from TRBV27 and TRBJ2-3, with a possible D match to TRBD2 (5 bases). The CDR3 totals 14 residues. CDR1 and CDR2 (germline): MNHEY, SMNVEV (reference sequence). Trimming left V 4 bases short and J 1 base short, with 9 bases between. CDR3 DNA sequence: TGTGCCAGCAGTTCCCCGAGGGGCACAGATACGCAGTATTTT. This translates into CASSSPRGTDTQYF.

The sample holds a few counts of this clone. This chain joins TRBV9 and TRBJ1-5, with D possibly TRBD1 on 6 matching bases. Between the trimmed V and J ends, which lost 3 bases and 7 bases, there was a span of 14 bases. Germline V lookup: CDR1 SGDLS, CDR2 YYNGEE. The CDR3 covers 14 residues. Here the CDR3 reads CASSGGSRGQPQHF. The CDR3 DNA reads TGTGCCAGCAGCGGGGGTAGCAGGGGACAGCCCCAGCATTTT.

The chain links TRBV6-1 to TRBJ2-7; D gene uncertain. CDR3 length: 15 residues. CDR1 and CDR2 (germline): MNHNS, SASEGT. V gave up 1 base and J gave up 4 bases, with 14 bases separating them. The CDR3 DNA reads as TGTGCCAGCAGTGAAGGAACCCATCCCTCGTACGAGCAGTACTTC. Translated, it gives CASSEGTHPSYEQYF.

V and J are TRBV6-4 and TRBJ2-7; TRBD2 matches 10 bases. The germline gives CDR1 MRHNA, CDR2 SNTAGT. Unmatched junction bases numbered 3, after V lost 6 bases and J lost 1 base. This CDR3 contains 14 residues. The CDR3 nucleotides are TGTGCCAGCAGCCCTAGCGGGAGTTCCTACGAGCAGTACTTC. This gives the protein CASSPSGSSYEQYF.